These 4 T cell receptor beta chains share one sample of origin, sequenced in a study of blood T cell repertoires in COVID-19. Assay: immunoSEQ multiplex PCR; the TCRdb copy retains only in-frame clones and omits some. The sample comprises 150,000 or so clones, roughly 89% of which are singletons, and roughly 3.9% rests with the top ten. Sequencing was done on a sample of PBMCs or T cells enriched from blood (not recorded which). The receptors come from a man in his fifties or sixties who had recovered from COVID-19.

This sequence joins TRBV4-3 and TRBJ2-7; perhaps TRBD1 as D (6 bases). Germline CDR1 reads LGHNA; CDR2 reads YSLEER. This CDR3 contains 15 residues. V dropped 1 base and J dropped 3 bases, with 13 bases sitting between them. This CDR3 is CASSQVSGHRYEQYF. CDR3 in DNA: TGCGCCAGCAGCCAAGTTTCGGGACACCGCTACGAGCAGTACTTC.

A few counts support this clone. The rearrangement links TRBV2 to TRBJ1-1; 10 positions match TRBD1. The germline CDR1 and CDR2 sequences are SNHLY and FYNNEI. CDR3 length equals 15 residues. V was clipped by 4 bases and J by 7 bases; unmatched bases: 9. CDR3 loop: CASSGETGTGVEAFF. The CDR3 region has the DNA TGTGCCAGCAGTGGGGAAACCGGGACAGGGGTTGAAGCTTTCTTT.

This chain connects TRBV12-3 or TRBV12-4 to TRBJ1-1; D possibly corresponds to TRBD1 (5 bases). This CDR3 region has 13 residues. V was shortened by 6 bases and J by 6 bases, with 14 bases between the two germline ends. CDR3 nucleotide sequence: TGTGCCAGCAGCAGAGTGGGGGGGGCTGAAGCTTTCTTT. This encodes CASSRVGGAEAFF.

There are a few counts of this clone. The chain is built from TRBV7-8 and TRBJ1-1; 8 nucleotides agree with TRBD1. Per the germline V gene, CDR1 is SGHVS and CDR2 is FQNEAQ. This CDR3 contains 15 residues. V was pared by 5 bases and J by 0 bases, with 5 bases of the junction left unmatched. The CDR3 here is CASSQYRGLNTEAFF. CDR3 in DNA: TGTGCCAGCAGCCAGTACAGGGGGTTGAACACTGAAGCTTTCTTT.